The 26 T cell receptor beta chains below come from one sample, sequenced in a study of cytotoxic CD8 clonotypes in ibrutinib-treated CLL. TCRdb keeps only in-frame clones here, not all; method: immunoSEQ multiplex PCR. The profile covers about 140,000 clones, with roughly 90% appearing a single time and approximately 10% taken by the ten largest. The specimen was PBMCs, collected after 12 months of ibrutinib treatment. Every receptor here comes from a human donor with chronic lymphocytic leukemia.

The chain carries TRBV7-9 and TRBJ2-7; 9 bases line up with TRBD2. This CDR3 has 17 amino acids. Germline V gene data show CDR1 as SEHNR and CDR2 as FQNEAQ (reference sequence). The trim removed 2 bases at V and 5 bases at J, leaving 13 bases unmatched. The CDR3 sequence: CASSLFPAGGPDDEQYF. The CDR3 DNA sequence: TGTGCCAGCAGCTTATTTCCGGCGGGAGGGCCAGACGACGAGCAGTACTTC.

The gene calls are TRBV5-1 and TRBJ1-5; D is unresolved. The CDR3 contains 14 residues. V dropped 0 bases and J dropped 3 bases, with 7 bases sitting between them. Germline CDR1 SGHRS, CDR2 YFSETQ. Written as DNA, the CDR3 is TGCGCCAGCAGCTTGGACAGCCTCAATCAGCCCCAGCATTTT. Translating it yields CASSLDSLNQPQHF.

In this sample, this clone turned up once. The same CDR3 can be traced to other DNA sequences in this sample. This chain connects TRBV7-2 to TRBJ1-1, with a weak D call TRBD1 (5 bases). The V end was cut by 3 bases, the J end by 1 base, with 9 bases between. Germline lookup yields CDR1 SGHTA and CDR2 FQGNSA. The CDR3 is 14 amino acids. The CDR3 region is CASSFLRGNTEAFF. The CDR3 DNA sequence: TGTGCCAGCAGCTTTCTGAGGGGGAACACTGAAGCTTTCTTT. The whole variable domain, filled in from reference TRBV7-2 and TRBJ1-1, reads GAGVSQSPSNKVTEKGKDVELRCDPISGHTALYWYRQSLGQGLEFLIYFQGNSAPDKSGLPSDRFSAERTGGSVSTLTIQRTQQEDSAVYLCASSFLRGNTEAFFGQGTRLTVV.

This chain joins TRBV4-1 and TRBJ2-5, with D perhaps matching TRBD2 (5 bases). This CDR3 is 14 amino acids long. Germline CDR1 is MGHRA and CDR2 is YSYEKL. V lost 3 bases to trimming and J lost 3 bases, with 11 bases between them. The CDR3 region is CASSQDSEKETQYF. The CDR3 nucleotides are TGCGCCAGCAGCCAGGACTCGGAAAAAGAGACCCAGTACTTC.

The gene calls are TRBV18 and TRBJ2-7; D remains ambiguous. Germline CDR1 is KGHSH and CDR2 is LQKENI. The CDR3 length is 14 residues. V gave up 3 bases and J gave up 2 bases, with 11 bases separating them. CDR3 residues: CASSPRTDTYEQYF. DNA for the CDR3: TGTGCCAGCTCACCCAGGACGGATACCTACGAGCAGTACTTC.

Only one count was recorded for this clone. The rearrangement uses TRBV15 and TRBJ1-1; unclear D gene. Germline assignment: CDR1 LNHNV and CDR2 YYDKDF (reference sequence). V lost 1 base to trimming and J lost 2 bases, with 11 bases between them. The CDR3 covers 15 residues. The CDR3 DNA reads TGTGCCACCAGCAGAGGCAGCGCAGCTAACACTGAAGCTTTCTTT. Amino acid sequence: CATSRGSAANTEAFF.

This clone was observed a few times. The chain employs TRBV27 and TRBJ2-2, with no clear D. Trimming took off 1 base at V and 5 bases at J, with 5 bases between the two ends. This CDR3 region has 13 residues. The germline V gene encodes CDR1 MNHEY and CDR2 SMNVEV (reference sequence). This chain's CDR3 is CASSLWGTGELFF. CDR3 bases: TGTGCCAGCAGTTTATGGGGAACCGGGGAGCTGTTTTTT.

On this clone: Germline is not matched at one junction end, which may reflect a read error. This chain links TRBV27 with TRBJ2-1; 13 bases align to TRBD2. In germline, CDR1 is MNHEY, CDR2 SMNVEV (reference sequence). This CDR3 is built from 22 residues. DNA for the CDR3: TGTGTCAGCAGTTTAGTAGGGACTAGCGGGAAAGGCACTTTCAGCTCCTACAATGAGCAGTTCTTC. This codes for CVSSLVGTSGKGTFSSYNEQFF.

This rearrangement joins TRBV7-6 to TRBJ2-3; TRBD2 is a possible D gene (6 bases). Germline-derived CDR1 and CDR2 are SGHVS and FNYEAQ. V lost 1 base and J 2 bases, leaving 10 bases between the germline ends. The CDR3 loop spans 15 amino acids. The CDR3, as DNA: TGTGCCAGCAGCTTAGTTGGAGGGACCACAGATACGCAGTATTTT. This codes for CASSLVGGTTDTQYF. Looking up the rest from reference TRBV7-6 and TRBJ2-3 gives the full variable domain: GAGVSQSPRYKVTKRGQDVALRCDPISGHVSLYWYRQALGQGPEFLTYFNYEAQQDKSGLPNDRFSAERPEGSISTLTIQRTEQRDSAMYRCASSLVGGTTDTQYFGPGTRLTVL.

The DNA of the CDR3 is TGTGCCAGTAGCTCCGGGGGACTGTTTTTT. As protein: CASSSGGLFF. The chain combines TRBV19 with TRBJ1-4; a weak D match, TRBD1 (5 bases). CDR3 length equals 10 residues. Germline assignment: CDR1 LNHDA and CDR2 SQIVND (reference sequence). V lost 6 bases and J lost 13, with 9 bases in between.

The chain employs TRBV27 and TRBJ2-2; D may be TRBD1 (6 bases). Trimming removed 6 bases at V and 1 base at J, with 12 bases between. CDR1 is MNHEY and CDR2 is SMNVEV in the germline V gene (reference sequence). This CDR3 is 15 amino acids long. CDR3 protein: CASRGAGRNTGELFF. The CDR3 DNA follows: TGTGCCAGCAGGGGGGCAGGGAGGAACACCGGGGAGCTGTTTTTT.

The sample holds one count of this clone. This chain links TRBV27 with TRBJ1-3; D is undetermined. V lost 4 bases to trimming and J lost 4 bases, with 11 bases between them. CDR3 length: 14 amino acids. Germline V lookup: CDR1 MNHEY, CDR2 SMNVEV (reference sequence). CDR3 loop: CASSSPGRGNTIYF. CDR3 bases: TGTGCCAGCAGTTCCCCCGGGCGAGGAAACACCATATATTTT.

For the CDR3, the DNA is TGCGCCAGCAGCCCCGGGACTAGCTATTTGTACTTC. Protein product: CASSPGTSYLYF. This chain connects TRBV5-1 to TRBJ2-7; TRBD2 aligns across 9 bases. CDR1 SGHRS and CDR2 YFSETQ come from the germline V gene. With V trimmed by 4 bases and J by 12 bases, 8 bases remained unmatched. CDR3 length: 12 residues.

J is TRBJ2-1 and V is TRBV19; 10 positions agree with TRBD1. Trimming at V came to 7 bases and at J to 5 bases, leaving 8 bases not matched to a gene. The germline V gene has CDR1 LNHDA and CDR2 SQIVND (reference sequence). The length of the CDR3 is 15 residues. This chain's CDR3 is CASTSGTGVHNEQFF. The CDR3 DNA reads as TGTGCCAGTACATCGGGGACAGGGGTTCACAATGAGCAGTTCTTC.

The chain employs TRBV7-9 and TRBJ2-1; D is undetermined. The germline V gene encodes CDR1 SEHNR and CDR2 FQNEAQ (reference sequence). CDR3 length: 18 residues. Trimming pared 4 bases from V and 4 bases from J, leaving 23 bases between. The CDR3 DNA follows: TGTGCCAGCAGCTCGATCCTAGGGAATTATTATTTTTACAATGAGCAGTTCTTC. Its protein product is CASSSILGNYYFYNEQFF. The full variable domain, in which reference TRBV7-9 and TRBJ2-1 provide the parts outside the CDR3, is DTGVSQNPRHKITKRGQNVTFRCDPISEHNRLYWYRQTLGQGPEFLTYFQNEAQLEKSRLLSDRFSAERPKGSFSTLEIQRTEQGDSAMYLCASSSILGNYYFYNEQFFGPGTRLTVL.

The sample holds one count of this clone. The chain has TRBV2 and TRBJ1-1; D gene ambiguous. The CDR3 covers 15 residues. V lost 2 bases and J 4 bases, leaving 14 bases between the germline ends. Germline lookup yields CDR1 SNHLY and CDR2 FYNNEI. The CDR3 DNA sequence: TGTGCCAGCAGTGAACTGGCAGCGATCCTCACTGAAGCTTTCTTT. This translates into CASSELAAILTEAFF.

The rearrangement joins TRBV15 to TRBJ2-7; D possibly corresponds to TRBD2 (5 bases). Germline V gives CDR1 LNHNV, CDR2 YYDKDF (reference sequence). The CDR3 has 15 amino acids. Trimming left V 2 bases short and J 0 bases short, with 11 bases between. This CDR3 reads CATSRLPGYSYEQYF. The CDR3 DNA follows: TGTGCCACCAGCAGACTACCGGGGTACTCCTACGAGCAGTACTTC.

The V call is TRBV13, the J call TRBJ2-2; 11 bases align to TRBD2. The CDR3 is 16 residues long. The V gene's germline CDR1 is PRHDT and CDR2 FYEKMQ (reference sequence). V dropped 7 bases and J dropped 7; count of bases not matched to a gene: 11. The CDR3 reads CASTLTSGIGYGELFF. CDR3 DNA: TGTGCCAGCACCCTGACTAGCGGGATAGGTTACGGGGAGCTGTTTTTT.

Comments on this clone: The junction differs from germline at one of its ends, possibly a read error. The chain combines TRBV10-3 with TRBJ2-1; D is tentatively TRBD1 or TRBD2 (5 bases each). The CDR3 totals 15 residues. Germline CDR1 ENHRY, CDR2 SYGVKD. The CDR3 coding sequence is TGTGCCATCAGTGCCGAGGGGACCTCCTTCAATGAGCAGTTCTTC. Translation gives CAISAEGTSFNEQFF.

CDR3: CASSSGTGGRIGELFF. The CDR3 coding sequence is TGTGCCAGCAGCTCTGGGACAGGGGGCAGAATCGGGGAGCTGTTTTTT. This rearrangement joins TRBV9 to TRBJ2-2; TRBD1 matches 12 bases. The CDR3 sequence is 16 residues long. Germline trimming cut 4 bases from V and 7 bases from J; bases unmatched to any gene: 8. From germline, CDR1 is SGDLS and CDR2 YYNGEE.

The chain has TRBV6-5 and TRBJ2-7; D tentatively reads TRBD1 or TRBD2 (6 bases each). V was clipped by 0 bases and J by 0 bases, with 12 bases between them. Per germline, CDR1 MNHEY and CDR2 SVGAGI. The CDR3 loop spans 16 amino acids. This CDR3 reads CASSYSGAGSSYEQYF. CDR3 coding DNA: TGTGCCAGCAGTTACTCGGGGGCGGGAAGCTCCTACGAGCAGTACTTC.

This chain connects TRBV11-2 to TRBJ2-7, with 10 nucleotides matching TRBD2. This CDR3 region has 16 residues. The junction had 2 bases not matched to a gene; V was cut back by 0 bases and J by 0 bases. CDR1 SGHAT and CDR2 FQNNGV come from the germline V gene. The CDR3 loop reads CASSLESGRDSYEQYF. CDR3 nucleotides: TGTGCCAGCAGCTTAGAAAGCGGGAGGGACTCCTACGAGCAGTACTTC.

Comments on this clone: The same CDR3 is also encoded by other DNA sequences in this sample. The chain recombines TRBV7-2 with TRBJ1-5; D not certain. Germline CDR1 is SGHTA and CDR2 is FQGNSA. Trimming stripped 0 bases from V and 7 bases from J, with 4 bases between. The length of the CDR3 is 12 residues. As DNA, the CDR3 is TGTGCCAGCAGCTTAGCGGGGCAGCCCCAGCATTTT. It is translated as CASSLAGQPQHF.

The chain carries TRBV20-1 and TRBJ2-5, with D unresolved. The CDR3 runs 11 residues. Trimming took off 6 bases at V and 4 bases at J, with 9 bases between the two ends. Germline V gene lookup returns CDR1 DFQATT and CDR2 SNEGSKA (reference sequence). CDR3 sequence reads: CSARRGETQYF. The CDR3 DNA reads TGCAGTGCAAGAAGAGGAGAGACCCAGTACTTC.

This clone was detected only once. The chain joins TRBV7-8 to TRBJ2-5; no firm D call. Trimming stripped 5 bases from V and 3 bases from J, with 7 bases between. Germline V lookup: CDR1 SGHVS, CDR2 FQNEAQ. The CDR3 extends over 12 amino acids. CDR3 amino acids: CASSLWEETQYF. CDR3 coding DNA: TGTGCCAGCAGCCTCTGGGAAGAGACCCAGTACTTC.

With regard to this clone: The same CDR3 also results from other DNA sequences found in this sample. The chain has TRBV28 and TRBJ2-7; the D is unclear. CDR1 is MDHEN and CDR2 is SYDVKM in the germline V gene. This CDR3 has 12 residues. The V end was cut by 2 bases, the J end by 3 bases, with 5 bases between. In DNA form, the CDR3 reads TGTGCCAGCAGTTTAGCAGGCTACGAGCAGTACTTC. Its protein product is CASSLAGYEQYF.